The T cell receptor (beta chain) under discussion was sequenced for a study of blood T cell repertoires in COVID-19. Study-level information: Sources were T cells, B-cell-depleted T cells, or PBMCs; the material itself was cDNA or gDNA.

Study processing details: Amplification of reference gene primers provided the estimated nucleated cell counts. This table comes from immunoSEQ multiplex PCR, and its TCRdb copy is limited to in-frame clones, with some not included. V and J calls and clone size come straight from that table; D and trimming were deduced from the DNA. The table lists about 400,000 clones, around 86% of them singletons, with 1.4% in the top ten. With V trimmed by 5 bases and J by 5 bases, 6 bases remained unmatched. The CDR3 is 14 residues long. CDR1 and CDR2 (germline): MNHNY, SVGAGI (reference sequence). The receptor was derived from a woman aged 30 to 39 with active or convalescent COVID-19. The sample comprised peripheral blood. The rearrangement links TRBV6-6 to TRBJ1-1; TRBD1 agrees at 9 bases. CDR3 sequence reads: CASSPRDRVTEAFF. In nucleotides, the CDR3 is TGTGCCAGCAGTCCCCGGGACAGGGTAACTGAAGCTTTCTTT.